The T cell receptor (beta chain) described here comes from a study of blood T cell repertoires in COVID-19. For the study at large: From T cells, B-cell-depleted T cells, or PBMCs came the material, which was cDNA or gDNA.

Libraries were prepared by immunoSEQ multiplex PCR; TCRdb keeps only in-frame clonotypes and omits some of them. The table lists hundreds of thousands of clones, almost 90% of them singletons. The CDR3 consists of 11 residues. Looked up from germline, CDR1 is DFQATT and CDR2 is SNEGSKA (reference sequence). Trimming removed 6 bases at V and 1 base at J, with 6 bases between. The sequenced sample consisted of peripheral blood. This chain joins TRBV20-1 and TRBJ1-1, with D possibly matching TRBD1 (5 bases). The TCR was taken from a woman between 65 and 79 years old with COVID-19, enrolled during active disease. Here the CDR3 reads CSATENTEAFF. DNA for the CDR3: TGCAGTGCGACAGAGAACACTGAAGCTTTCTTT.